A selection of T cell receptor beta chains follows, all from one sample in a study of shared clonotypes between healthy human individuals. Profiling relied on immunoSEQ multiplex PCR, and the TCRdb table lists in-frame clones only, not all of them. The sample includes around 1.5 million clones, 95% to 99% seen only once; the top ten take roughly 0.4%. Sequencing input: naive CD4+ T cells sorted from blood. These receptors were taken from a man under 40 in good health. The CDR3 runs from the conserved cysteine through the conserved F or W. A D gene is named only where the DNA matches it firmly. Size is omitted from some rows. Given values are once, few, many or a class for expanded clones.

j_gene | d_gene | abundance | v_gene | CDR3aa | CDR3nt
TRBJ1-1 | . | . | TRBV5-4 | CASSLRGGSAEAFF | TGTGCCAGCAGCTTGAGGGGCGGGTCCGCTGAAGCTTTCTTT
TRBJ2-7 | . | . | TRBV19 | CASSTSGVTVNEQYF | TGTGCCAGTAGTACTTCAGGGGTCACAGTCAACGAGCAGTACTTC
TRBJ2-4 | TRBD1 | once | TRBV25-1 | CASSELAGGSIIQYF | TGTGCCAGCAGTGAATTAGCAGGGGGCTCGATCATTCAGTACTTC
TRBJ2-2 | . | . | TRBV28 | CASASGSLNTGELFF | TGTGCCAGCGCCTCGGGCAGCCTGAACACCGGGGAGCTGTTTTTT
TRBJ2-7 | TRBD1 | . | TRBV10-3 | CAISSGTGGSGSSYEQYF | TGTGCCATCAGCTCCGGGACAGGGGGTAGCGGGAGCTCGTACGAGCAGTACTTC
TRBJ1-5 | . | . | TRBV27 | CASGPGTKSNQPQHF | TGTGCCAGCGGACCCGGGACAAAGAGCAATCAGCCCCAGCATTTT
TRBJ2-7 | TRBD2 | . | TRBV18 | CASSPTSGYEQYF | TGTGCCAGCTCACCAACTAGCGGATACGAGCAGTACTTC
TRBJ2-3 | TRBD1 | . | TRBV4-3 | CASSQDWGTGAGTDTQYF | TGCGCCAGCAGCCAAGATTGGGGGACAGGGGCGGGCACAGATACGCAGTATTTT
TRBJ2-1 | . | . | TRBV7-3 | CASSSYSSPSSYNEQFF | TGTGCCAGCAGCTCGTATTCTAGCCCCAGCTCCTACAATGAGCAGTTCTTC
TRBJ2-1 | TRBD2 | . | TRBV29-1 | CSGSRLAGGEQFF | TGCAGCGGGTCCCGACTAGCGGGAGGGGAGCAGTTCTTC
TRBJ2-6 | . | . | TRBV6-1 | CASGPAALRANVLTF | TGTGCCAGCGGGCCGGCAGCTCTCCGGGCCAACGTCCTGACTTTC
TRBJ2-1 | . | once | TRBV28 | CASSSGGDHFDEQFF | TGTGCCAGCAGTTCGGGCGGTGACCATTTTGATGAGCAGTTCTTC
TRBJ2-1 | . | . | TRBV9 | CASSRVDNNEQFF | TGTGCCAGCAGCCGAGTTGATAACAATGAGCAGTTCTTC
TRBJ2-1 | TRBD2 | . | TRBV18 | CASSPQRLAGGPQEQFF | TGTGCCAGCTCACCACAACGACTAGCGGGAGGGCCTCAAGAGCAGTTCTTC
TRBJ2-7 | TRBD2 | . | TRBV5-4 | CASSLVGTSGRYEQYF | TGTGCCAGCAGCTTGGTCGGGACTAGCGGGAGATACGAGCAGTACTTC
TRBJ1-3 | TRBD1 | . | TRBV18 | CASSPLFGQGFRGNTIYF | TGTGCCAGCTCACCACTTTTTGGACAGGGTTTTCGGGGAAACACCATATATTTT
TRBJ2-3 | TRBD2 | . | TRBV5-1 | CASSPRKGLALGGTDTQYF | TGCGCCAGCAGCCCTCGAAAGGGACTAGCGTTAGGAGGCACAGATACGCAGTATTTT
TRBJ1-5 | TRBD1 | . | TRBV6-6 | CASSPDRAVNQPQHF | TGTGCCAGCAGCCCCGACAGGGCAGTTAATCAGCCCCAGCATTTT
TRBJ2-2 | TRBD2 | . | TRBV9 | CASSVVAGGTGELFF | TGTGCCAGCAGCGTAGTGGCGGGAGGGACCGGGGAGCTGTTTTTT
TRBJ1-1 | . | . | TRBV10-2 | CASSEEGDTEAFF | TGCGCCAGCAGTGAGGAGGGGGACACTGAAGCTTTCTTT
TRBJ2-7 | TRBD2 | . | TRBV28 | CASSSSSGSRNEQYF | TGTGCCAGCAGTTCATCGAGCGGGAGTAGGAACGAGCAGTACTTC
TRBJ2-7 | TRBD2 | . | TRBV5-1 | CASSFLAGVVQNEQYF | TGCGCCAGCAGCTTCTTAGCGGGAGTGGTTCAGAACGAGCAGTACTTC
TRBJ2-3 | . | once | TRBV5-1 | CASSLGPQGDTQYF | TGCGCCAGCAGCTTAGGCCCCCAGGGAGATACGCAGTATTTT
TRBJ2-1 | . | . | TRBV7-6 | CASSSPLWERRSSYNEQFF | TGTGCCAGCAGCTCCCCCCTGTGGGAGCGGAGGAGCTCCTACAATGAGCAGTTCTTC
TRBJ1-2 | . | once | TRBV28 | CASSFLGEGYTF | TGTGCCAGCAGTTTTCTCGGGGAAGGCTACACCTTC
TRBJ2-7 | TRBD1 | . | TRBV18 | CASSPETGMSYEQYF | TGTGCCAGCTCACCAGAGACAGGGATGTCCTACGAGCAGTACTTC
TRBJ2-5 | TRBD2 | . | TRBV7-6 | CASQREGYRETQYF | TGTGCCAGCCAACGGGAGGGCTATAGAGAGACCCAGTACTTC
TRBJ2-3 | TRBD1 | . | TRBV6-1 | CASSEDRYRTDTQYF | TGTGCCAGCAGTGAGGACAGGTACCGCACAGATACGCAGTATTTT
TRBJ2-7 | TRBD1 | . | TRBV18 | CASSPTVGQGAREQYF | TGTGCCAGCTCACCTACTGTGGGGCAGGGGGCGCGCGAGCAGTACTTC
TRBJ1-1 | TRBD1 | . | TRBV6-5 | CASSYFFRGPDTEAFF | TGTGCCAGCAGTTACTTCTTCAGGGGGCCGGACACTGAAGCTTTCTTT
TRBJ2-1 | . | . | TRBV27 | CASRVTRRWDNEQFF | TGTGCCAGCAGGGTCACTAGGAGGTGGGACAATGAGCAGTTCTTC
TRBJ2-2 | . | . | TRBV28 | CASRIPGLGDTGELFF | TGTGCCAGCAGAATTCCAGGGTTAGGGGACACCGGGGAGCTGTTTTTT
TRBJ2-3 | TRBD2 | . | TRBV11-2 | CASSLDTGRAADTQYF | TGTGCCAGCAGCTTAGACACCGGGAGGGCCGCAGATACGCAGTATTTT
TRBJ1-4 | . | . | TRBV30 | CAWSVREFEKLFF | TGTGCCTGGAGTGTACGAGAGTTTGAAAAACTGTTTTTT
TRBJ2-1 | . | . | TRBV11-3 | CASSLGSSRFDNEQFF | TGTGCCAGCAGCTTAGGGTCTAGCCGCTTCGACAATGAGCAGTTCTTC
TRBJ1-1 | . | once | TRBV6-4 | CASSEDTFYLNTEAFF | TGTGCCAGCAGTGAAGACACCTTTTACCTTAACACTGAAGCTTTCTTT
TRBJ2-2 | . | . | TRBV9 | CASSVAPQDANTGELFF | TGTGCCAGCAGCGTAGCCCCACAGGACGCGAACACCGGGGAGCTGTTTTTT
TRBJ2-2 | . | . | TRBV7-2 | CASSRTAFSGELFF | TGTGCCAGCAGCCGGACAGCATTTTCCGGGGAGCTGTTTTTT
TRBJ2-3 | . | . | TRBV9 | CASSSEDPPDTQYF | TGTGCCAGCTCCTCTGAGGACCCCCCGGATACGCAGTATTTT
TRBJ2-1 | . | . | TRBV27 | CASTNLGVGVYNEQFF | TGTGCCAGCACCAATTTGGGGGTTGGGGTCTACAATGAGCAGTTCTTC
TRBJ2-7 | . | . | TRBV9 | CASSPTHVGLAYEQYF | TGTGCCAGCAGCCCAACCCACGTGGGACTGGCCTACGAGCAGTACTTC
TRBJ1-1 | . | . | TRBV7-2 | CASSLDPANTEAFF | TGTGCCAGCAGCTTAGATCCAGCTAACACTGAAGCTTTCTTT
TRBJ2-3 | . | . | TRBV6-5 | CASRNGPDTQYF | TGTGCCAGCAGAAATGGGCCAGATACGCAGTATTTT
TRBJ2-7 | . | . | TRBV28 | CASSFGGEYYEQYF | TGTGCCAGCAGTTTCGGAGGGGAATACTACGAGCAGTACTTC
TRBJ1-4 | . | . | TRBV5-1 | CASSLDLSGGAFEKLFF | TGCGCCAGCAGCTTGGATTTGAGCGGGGGCGCCTTTGAAAAACTGTTTTTT
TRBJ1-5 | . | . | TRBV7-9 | CASSSYYQPQHF | TGTGCCAGCAGCTCCTATTATCAGCCCCAGCATTTT
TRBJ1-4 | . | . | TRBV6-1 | CASSEKVRLFF | TGTGCCAGCAGTGAGAAGGTTCGGCTGTTTTTT
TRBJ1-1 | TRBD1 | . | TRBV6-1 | CASSFRDRGTEAFF | TGTGCCAGCAGTTTCCGGGACAGGGGTACTGAAGCTTTCTTT